The 5 T cell receptor beta chains reported below all come from one sample, sequenced in a study of blood T cell repertoires in COVID-19. Produced via immunoSEQ multiplex PCR; TCRdb's table is partial and in-frame only. Of under 200,000 clones detected, approximately 80% appear once; the ten largest clones hold 0.9% to 0.95%. The sample was peripheral blood. Every receptor here comes from a man aged 60 to 69 with COVID-19, enrolled during active disease.

The CDR3 is CASSENRISGGYTF. The CDR3 DNA reads as TGCGCCAGCAGTGAAAACAGAATCTCGGGAGGCTACACCTTC. The chain has TRBV10-1 and TRBJ1-2, with D hard to call. Deletions cut 3 bases from V and 8 bases from J, with 16 bases between. The CDR3 length is 14 residues. The germline CDR1 and CDR2 sequences are WNHNN and SYGVQD (reference sequence).

This chain connects TRBV19 to TRBJ2-3; 10 bases line up with TRBD1. CDR1 and CDR2 from the germline V gene are LNHDA and SQIVND (reference sequence). The J segment lost 3 bases and the V segment lost 6 bases, leaving 6 bases of the junction unmatched. CDR3 length: 15 residues. CDR3 DNA sequence: TGTGCCAGTAGCCTTGGACAGGGGGTGACAGATACGCAGTATTTT. This gives the protein CASSLGQGVTDTQYF.

This sequence joins TRBV10-3 and TRBJ2-5, with 10 bases fitting TRBD1. V lost 10 bases, J lost 5 bases, and 13 bases stayed unmatched. The CDR3 loop spans 15 amino acids. CDR1 is ENHRY and CDR2 is SYGVKD in the germline V gene. The CDR3 DNA sequence: TGTGCCACGAGCAATACGGGACAGGGGCAGGAGACCCAGTACTTC. It encodes CATSNTGQGQETQYF.

The CDR3 is CASSQGNSYEQYF. The CDR3 DNA follows: TGTGCCAGCAGCCAGGGTAACTCCTACGAGCAGTACTTC. The chain employs TRBV7-3 and TRBJ2-7, with D possibly being TRBD1 (5 bases). CDR3 size: 13 residues. CDR1 SGHTA and CDR2 FQGTGA come from the germline V gene. Trimming removed 5 bases at V and 0 bases at J, with 8 bases between.

The V gene is TRBV11-2, the J gene TRBJ2-1; TRBD2 is a possible D gene (5 bases). From germline, CDR1 is SGHAT and CDR2 FQNNGV. V lost 3 bases and J 0 bases, leaving 12 bases between the germline ends. The CDR3 totals 16 residues. CDR3 nucleotide sequence: TGTGCCAGCAGCTTTCTAACGGGGTACTCCTACAATGAGCAGTTCTTC. It encodes CASSFLTGYSYNEQFF.